The clone carrying this T cell receptor beta chain occurred once. Repertoires were generated with immunoSEQ multiplex PCR, while TCRdb's copy carries only in-frame clones and drops some. The sample includes approximately 220,000 clones, about 83% of them seen just once. Germline lookup yields CDR1 MGHDK and CDR2 SYGVNS. The CDR3 consists of 17 residues. V gave up 4 bases and J gave up 3 bases; unmatched junction bases: 13. This sample is drawn from a study of blood T cell repertoires in COVID-19. The sequence was obtained from a woman in her 50s who had been exposed to COVID-19. The specimen was PBMCs or T cells enriched from blood (not recorded which). The gene calls are TRBV25-1 and TRBJ2-7, with 9 bases that match TRBD1. The CDR3 sequence: CASSARQGVGRGYEQYF. The CDR3 nucleotides read TGTGCCAGCAGTGCTAGACAGGGGGTCGGTCGGGGCTACGAGCAGTACTTC.